These 26 T cell receptor beta chains were all obtained from the same sample, sequenced in a study of cytomegalovirus exposure and HLA in healthy donors. A multiplex PCR was run with 60 Vbeta primers and 13 Jbeta primers. Profiled with immunoSEQ multiplex PCR; TCRdb holds only in-frame clones, not every one. In the table there are 90,000 to 130,000 clones, over 60% of which are singletons. Sequences were obtained from PBMCs. These receptors were collected from a woman aged 18-29 years in good health and CMV-seropositive.

The rearrangement links TRBV4-1 to TRBJ2-7; TRBD1 might be the D (5 bases). The CDR3 spans 14 residues. Per germline, CDR1 MGHRA and CDR2 YSYEKL. The V end was cut by 1 base, the J end by 6 bases, with 13 bases between. This CDR3 is CASSQVLGVGEQYF. Here the CDR3 DNA reads TGCGCCAGCAGCCAAGTTCTAGGGGTGGGCGAGCAGTACTTC.

This clone appeared once. This rearrangement joins TRBV30 to TRBJ2-2; TRBD1 matches 9 bases. J gave up 5 bases and V 3 bases, and 4 bases lay outside the gene matches. The CDR3 sequence is 14 residues long. CDR1 and CDR2 (germline): GTSNPN, SVGIG (reference sequence). CDR3 nucleotides: TGTGCCTGGAGCCAGACAGGGGGAACCGGGGAGCTGTTTTTT. Its translation is CAWSQTGGTGELFF.

This clone was seen a handful of times. The J gene is TRBJ1-2, the V gene TRBV30; 8 bases are shared with TRBD1. V shed 3 bases, J shed 8 bases, and the junction held 11 bases outside the gene matches. This CDR3 contains 14 residues. The germline V gene encodes CDR1 GTSNPN and CDR2 SVGIG (reference sequence). The CDR3 DNA reads as TGTGCCTGGAGGACCCAAAACAGGGGGGTCGGCTACACCTTC. It translates to CAWRTQNRGVGYTF.

The chain carries TRBV18 and TRBJ2-2; no firm D call. The V end was cut by 1 base, the J end by 9 bases, with 9 bases between. CDR3 length: 13 amino acids. The germline CDR1 and CDR2 sequences are KGHSH and LQKENI. CDR3 DNA sequence: TGTGCCAGCTCACCACTCACGAGGCGGGAGCTGTTTTTT. Protein sequence: CASSPLTRRELFF.

The V and J genes are TRBV10-3 and TRBJ2-7, with 8 bases that match TRBD1. The junction had 10 bases not matched to a gene; V was cut back by 10 bases and J by 5 bases. The germline V gene encodes CDR1 ENHRY and CDR2 SYGVKD. The CDR3 is 13 residues long. CDR3 amino acids: CANLRQGIHEQYF. As DNA, the CDR3 is TGTGCCAACCTCCGACAGGGGATCCACGAGCAGTACTTC.

V and J are TRBV2 and TRBJ1-2; a possible D gene is TRBD1 (5 bases). The CDR3 has 13 amino acids. Germline V gene data show CDR1 as SNHLY and CDR2 as FYNNEI. With 11 bases removed from V and 1 base from J, the gap between germline ends came to 14 bases. The chain's CDR3 is CAGAGQINYGYTF. In DNA form, the CDR3 reads TGTGCCGGTGCCGGACAAATTAACTATGGCTACACCTTC.

This clone was seen just once. This rearrangement joins TRBV7-8 to TRBJ1-1; D unclear. The V end lost 6 bases, the J end lost 1 base, and 12 bases lay between the germline ends. The CDR3 is 14 residues long. Germline assignment: CDR1 SGHVS and CDR2 FQNEAQ. The CDR3 protein is CASREWPENTEAFF. The CDR3 DNA sequence: TGTGCCAGCAGGGAGTGGCCAGAGAACACTGAAGCTTTCTTT.

The V call is TRBV29-1, the J call TRBJ1-1; 7 bases line up with TRBD1. V trimming: 4 bases; J trimming: 5 bases; junction bases outside the gene matches: 10. The germline V gene encodes CDR1 SQVTM and CDR2 ANQGSEA. This CDR3 has 14 residues. The CDR3 here is CSVVTQGGVTEAFF. The CDR3 DNA sequence: TGCAGCGTTGTTACGCAGGGGGGTGTTACTGAAGCTTTCTTT.

The gene calls are TRBV6-5 and TRBJ2-5; weak D call: TRBD2 (5 bases). CDR3 size: 13 residues. Germline CDR1 MNHEY, CDR2 SVGAGI. Trimming pared 11 bases from V and 2 bases from J, leaving 15 bases between. CDR3 amino acids: CAVSHGVQETQYF. CDR3 sequence (DNA): TGTGCCGTATCACACGGGGTTCAAGAGACCCAGTACTTC.

This clone was detected only a few times. The J gene is TRBJ2-7, the V gene TRBV11-2; 9 bases fit TRBD1. Germline loops: CDR1 SGHAT, CDR2 FQNNGV. The ends lost 2 bases at V and 1 base at J; junction bases unmatched: 3. The CDR3 runs 15 residues. CDR3 in DNA: TGTGCCAGCAGCTTAAGGGGACAGGGATCCTACGAGCAGTACTTC. The encoded protein is CASSLRGQGSYEQYF.

The chain links TRBV5-1 to TRBJ2-6; D may be TRBD1 (6 bases). Germline CDR1 SGHRS, CDR2 YFSETQ. Trimming shortened V by 2 bases and J by 0 bases, and 6 bases separated the two germline ends. The CDR3 is 15 amino acids. CDR3 coding DNA: TGCGCCAGCAGCTTCAGGGGCTCTGGGGCCAACGTCCTGACTTTC. Encoded protein: CASSFRGSGANVLTF.

This chain connects TRBV6-5 to TRBJ1-2; 10 bases fit TRBD1. J lost 3 bases, V lost 4 bases, and 8 bases had no gene match. The CDR3 has 16 residues. The germline V gene encodes CDR1 MNHEY and CDR2 SVGAGI. The CDR3, as DNA: TGTGCCAGCAGTTCGGGGACAGGGGCGCCGCACTATGGCTACACCTTC. The encoded protein is CASSSGTGAPHYGYTF.

This chain connects TRBV2 to TRBJ2-1, with 13 bases lining up with TRBD2. V shed 6 bases and J 6 bases; nucleotides not matched to a gene: 5. Germline CDR1 reads SNHLY; CDR2 reads FYNNEI. The CDR3 is 15 residues long. The CDR3 is CASSGTSGIVNEQFF. The CDR3 region has the DNA TGTGCCAGCAGCGGGACTAGCGGGATAGTCAATGAGCAGTTCTTC.

The chain links TRBV30 to TRBJ2-7; 10 nucleotides align to TRBD2. The CDR3 spans 16 residues. The germline V gene has CDR1 GTSNPN and CDR2 SVGIG (reference sequence). V was pared by 2 bases and J by 0 bases, with 7 bases of the junction left unmatched. The CDR3 reads CAWSPWTSGFSYEQYF. The CDR3 region has the DNA TGTGCCTGGAGTCCTTGGACTAGCGGTTTCTCCTACGAGCAGTACTTC.

This chain links TRBV6-6 with TRBJ1-4, with D possibly being TRBD1 (5 bases). Trimming pared 2 bases from V and 7 bases from J, leaving 8 bases between. Germline-derived CDR1 and CDR2 are MNHNY and SVGAGI (reference sequence). CDR3 length: 13 amino acids. The CDR3 spells CASSYTGGEKLFF. The CDR3 DNA reads as TGTGCCAGCAGTTACACCGGGGGTGAAAAACTGTTTTTT.

This chain connects TRBV14 to TRBJ2-7, with 11 nucleotides matching TRBD2. CDR1 is SGHDN and CDR2 is FVKESK in the germline V gene. CDR3 length equals 16 residues. V dropped 2 bases and J dropped 5; count of bases not matched to a gene: 8. The CDR3 sequence is CASSQQGLADFHEQYF. Here the CDR3 DNA reads TGTGCCAGCAGCCAACAGGGACTAGCGGATTTCCACGAGCAGTACTTC.

This rearrangement joins TRBV6-9 to TRBJ2-7; tentative D call: TRBD1 (5 bases). Germline V lookup: CDR1 MNHGY, CDR2 SVAAGI. Between the trimmed V and J ends, which lost 7 bases and 5 bases, there was a span of 24 bases. The CDR3 spans 16 residues. The CDR3 sequence is CASIILRQGVGNEQYF. The CDR3 DNA is TGTGCCAGCATCATACTTAGGCAGGGTGTTGGGAACGAGCAGTACTTC.

The V call is TRBV30, the J call TRBJ1-6, with TRBD1 matching over 7 bases. This CDR3 comprises 13 residues. The junction had 4 bases not matched to a gene; V was cut back by 4 bases and J by 7 bases. The germline gives CDR1 GTSNPN, CDR2 SVGIG (reference sequence). The CDR3 protein is CAWNDRANSPLHF. The CDR3 bases are TGTGCCTGGAATGACAGGGCAAATTCACCCCTCCACTTT.

The chain joins TRBV5-1 to TRBJ1-4; 11 bases map to TRBD1. The CDR3 runs to 14 residues. The ends lost 4 bases at V and 7 bases at J; junction bases unmatched: 3. Germline assignment: CDR1 SGHRS and CDR2 YFSETQ. CDR3 nucleotides: TGCGCCAGCAGCCCTGGGACAGGGGGTGAAAAACTGTTTTTT. This gives the protein CASSPGTGGEKLFF.

The rearrangement uses TRBV1 and TRBJ2-1; TRBD2, the table's D call, was not compared with the DNA. TRBV1 is listed as a pseudogene. This CDR3 is 17 amino acids long. CDR3: CTSKDSGWGRSYNEQFF. CDR3 sequence (DNA): TGCACCAGCAAGGATTCCGGGTGGGGGAGGTCCTACAATGAGCAGTTCTTC.

The rearrangement uses TRBV5-4 and TRBJ2-7; TRBD2 agrees at 8 bases. The CDR3 runs to 16 residues. Germline CDR1 and CDR2: SGHNT and YYREEE (reference sequence). V dropped 4 bases and J dropped 0; count of bases not matched to a gene: 9. CDR3 region: CASSHTSGLSSYEQYF. Here the CDR3 DNA reads TGTGCCAGCAGCCATACTAGCGGCCTAAGCTCCTACGAGCAGTACTTC.

V gene TRBV25-1 combines with J gene TRBJ2-7; 9 positions agree with TRBD1. The CDR3 contains 15 residues. V lost 3 bases to trimming and J lost 5 bases; unmatched junction nucleotides: 8. The germline gives CDR1 MGHDK, CDR2 SYGVNS. In nucleotides, the CDR3 is TGTGCCAGCAGTGATCCGGGACAGGGAGCTGACGAGCAGTACTTC. Protein product: CASSDPGQGADEQYF.

This clone showed up just once. This rearrangement joins TRBV5-1 to TRBJ2-7; TRBD2 matches 12 bases. The V segment lost 3 bases and the J segment 5 bases; nucleotides outside the gene matches: 3. The CDR3 has 14 amino acids. Germline V gene sequence: CDR1 SGHRS, CDR2 YFSETQ. CDR3: CASSSRLAGDEQYF. The CDR3, as DNA: TGCGCCAGCAGCTCGAGACTAGCGGGAGACGAGCAGTACTTC.

The J gene is TRBJ1-1, the V gene TRBV5-1; D not resolved. V shed 4 bases and J shed 10 bases, with 17 bases lying between them. This CDR3 comprises 13 residues. Germline values: CDR1 SGHRS, CDR2 YFSETQ. The CDR3 sequence: CASSIGHGARAFF. CDR3 DNA sequence: TGCGCCAGCAGCATTGGGCACGGCGCGCGAGCTTTCTTT.

This chain uses TRBV2 with TRBJ1-1; D remains ambiguous. The CDR3 extends over 16 amino acids. V was cut by 6 bases and J by 0 bases, with 17 bases left in between. The V gene's germline CDR1 is SNHLY and CDR2 FYNNEI. The chain's CDR3 is CASRLLLALLNTEAFF. In DNA form, the CDR3 reads TGTGCCAGCAGGCTATTACTAGCGCTATTGAACACTGAAGCTTTCTTT.

There are a few counts of this clone. The CDR3 here is CSAGQGAHGELFF. The CDR3 DNA follows: TGCAGCGCTGGACAGGGGGCCCACGGGGAGCTGTTTTTT. This chain connects TRBV29-1 to TRBJ2-2; 11 bases are shared with TRBD1. With V trimmed by 7 bases and J by 7 bases, 5 bases remained unmatched. The CDR3 sequence is 13 residues long. CDR1 and CDR2 (germline): SQVTM, ANQGSEA.